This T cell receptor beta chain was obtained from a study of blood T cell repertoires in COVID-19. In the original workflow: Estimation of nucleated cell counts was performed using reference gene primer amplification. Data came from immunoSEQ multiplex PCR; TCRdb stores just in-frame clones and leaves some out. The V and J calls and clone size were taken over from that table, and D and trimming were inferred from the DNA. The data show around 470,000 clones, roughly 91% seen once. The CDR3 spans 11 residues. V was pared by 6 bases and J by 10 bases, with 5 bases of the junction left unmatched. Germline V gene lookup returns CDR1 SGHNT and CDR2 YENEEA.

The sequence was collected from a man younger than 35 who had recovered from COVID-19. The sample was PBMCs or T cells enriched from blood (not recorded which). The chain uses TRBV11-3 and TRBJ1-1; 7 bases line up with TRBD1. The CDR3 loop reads CASSRQGPAFF. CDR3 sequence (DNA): TGTGCCAGCAGTCGACAGGGTCCAGCTTTCTTT.